This T cell receptor (beta chain) was recovered during a study of cytomegalovirus exposure and HLA in healthy donors. Vbeta (60) and Jbeta (13) primers were used in the PCR. Here immunoSEQ multiplex PCR was the method, and the copy in TCRdb shows in-frame clones only, minus some. The sample includes around 160,000 clones, approximately 85% seen only once; the top ten take approximately 8.5%. The CDR3 has 14 residues. Germline lookup yields CDR1 MNHNS and CDR2 SASEGT. The ends were cut back, 1 base at V and 5 bases at J, with 11 bases in the middle. This clone has more than one count but fewer than ten.

The chain uses TRBV6-1 and TRBJ1-2; no clear D. The sample comprised PBMCs. This TCR came from a man in his late teens or twenties in good health and CMV-seropositive. CDR3 amino acids: CASSEGAAGYGYTF. For the CDR3, the DNA is TGTGCCAGCAGTGAAGGGGCCGCAGGTTATGGCTACACCTTC.